The rows below give T cell receptor beta chains drawn from one sample of a study of blood T cell repertoires in COVID-19. Method: immunoSEQ multiplex PCR; TCRdb's copy keeps in-frame clones and lacks some. The sample yields a few hundred thousand clones, roughly 87% seen once. The source material was peripheral blood. The receptors derive from a human donor in a cohort sampled during active COVID-19. CDR3s include the opening cysteine and the closing phenylalanine or tryptophan. A D gene is named only where the DNA matches it firmly. Only part of the rows carry a size: once, few, many, or a class if the clone is expanded.

>once|TRBV3-1/TRBV3-2|TRBJ2-7|.
CASSPQAGYEQYF
TGTGCCAGCAGCCCTCAAGCAGGGTACGAGCAGTACTTC
>.|TRBV5-1|TRBJ2-2|TRBD1
CASSSPTGINTGELFF
TGCGCCAGCAGCTCGCCGACAGGGATCAACACCGGGGAGCTGTTTTTT
>.|TRBV23-1|TRBJ2-7|.
CASSQFPAKSSYEQYF
TGCGCCAGCAGTCAATTCCCCGCGAAGAGCTCCTACGAGCAGTACTTC
>.|TRBV28|TRBJ1-1|TRBD1
CASSPPSTGRAFF
TGTGCCAGCAGTCCCCCTTCGACAGGGCGAGCTTTCTTT
>.|TRBV5-4|TRBJ2-3|TRBD2
CASSLLSSGEDTQYF
TGTGCCAGCAGCTTGCTTTCCAGCGGGGAAGATACGCAGTATTTT
>few|TRBV7-9|TRBJ1-2|TRBD1
CASLTGQTNYGYTF
TGTGCCAGCTTAACGGGACAGACTAACTATGGCTACACCTTC
>.|TRBV10-2|TRBJ1-1|.
CASSEWAPNTEAFF
TGCGCCAGCAGTGAGTGGGCACCCAACACTGAAGCTTTCTTT
>.|TRBV5-1|TRBJ2-4|TRBD2
CASSLASGRGKKNIQYF
TGCGCCAGCAGCTTGGCGTCAGGGAGGGGAAAAAAAAACATTCAGTACTTC
>.|TRBV19|TRBJ2-7|.
CASSLYGDSEQYF
TGTGCCAGTAGTCTCTATGGAGACTCAGAGCAGTACTTC
>once|TRBV6-5|TRBJ2-7|TRBD1
CASSPLLTGGDEQYF
TGTGCCAGCAGTCCACTTTTGACAGGGGGGGACGAGCAGTACTTC
>.|TRBV30|TRBJ2-7|.
CAWSRRRDYEQYF
TGTGCCTGGAGTCGGCGGAGGGACTACGAGCAGTACTTC
>.|TRBV27|TRBJ2-5|.
CASSFSRGQETQYF
TGTGCCAGCAGTTTTTCTAGAGGGCAAGAGACCCAGTACTTC
>.|TRBV28|TRBJ1-2|TRBD1
CASSLTTGGNYGYTF
TGTGCCAGCAGTTTAACGACAGGGGGAAACTATGGCTACACCTTC
>.|TRBV19|TRBJ2-7|TRBD2
CASGLAGVGEQYF
TGTGCCAGCGGACTAGCGGGAGTGGGGGAGCAGTACTTC
>.|TRBV18|TRBJ2-4|TRBD2
CASSLRTGGNIQYF
TGTGCCAGCTCACTCCGTACGGGAGGGAACATTCAGTACTTC
>.|TRBV29-1|TRBJ1-1|.
CSVDYAIGLEAFF
TGCAGCGTTGATTACGCGATTGGACTAGAAGCTTTCTTT
>.|TRBV20-1|TRBJ1-2|.
CSARGDSASYGYTF
TGCAGTGCTCGTGGGGACTCAGCCTCCTATGGCTACACCTTC